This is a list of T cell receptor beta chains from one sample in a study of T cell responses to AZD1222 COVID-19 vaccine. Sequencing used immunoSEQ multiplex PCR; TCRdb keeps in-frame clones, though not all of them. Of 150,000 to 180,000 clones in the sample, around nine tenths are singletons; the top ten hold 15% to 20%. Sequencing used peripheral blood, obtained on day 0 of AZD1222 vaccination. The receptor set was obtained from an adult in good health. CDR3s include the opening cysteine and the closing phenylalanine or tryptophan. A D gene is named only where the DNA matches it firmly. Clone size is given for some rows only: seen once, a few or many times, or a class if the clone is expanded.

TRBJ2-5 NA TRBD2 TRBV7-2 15 TGTGCCAGCAGCTCGGGACTAGTAGGTCAAGAGACCCAGTACTTC CASSSGLVGQETQYF
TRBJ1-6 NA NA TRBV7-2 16 TGTGCCAGCAGCTTATCCCTACAAGGGCAAAATTCACCCCTCCACTTT CASSLSLQGQNSPLHF
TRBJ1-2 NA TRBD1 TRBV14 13 TGTGCCAGCAGCGCCCGGACAGGGGGTGGCTACACCTTC CASSARTGGGYTF
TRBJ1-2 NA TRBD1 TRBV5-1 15 TGCGCCAGCAGCTTGGGGACAGGGGGTGACTATGGCTACACCTTC CASSLGTGGDYGYTF
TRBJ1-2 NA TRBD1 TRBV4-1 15 TGCGCCAGCAGCCAGGGGACAGCATCGAACTATGGCTACACCTTC CASSQGTASNYGYTF
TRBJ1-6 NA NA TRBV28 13 TGTGCCAGCGGAGAGGAGGTCGGGTCACCCCTCCACTTT CASGEEVGSPLHF
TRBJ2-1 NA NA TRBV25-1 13 TGTGCCAGCACCGGGACCACGCGGAATGAGCAGTTCTTC CASTGTTRNEQFF
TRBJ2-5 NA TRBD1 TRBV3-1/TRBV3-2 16 TGTGCCAGCAGCCAAGCGTGGGGCAGGGGGCAGGAGACCCAGTACTTC CASSQAWGRGQETQYF
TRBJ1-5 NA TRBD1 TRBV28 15 TGTGCCAGCAGTTTAGGACAGGGGATGGCTCAGCCCCAGCATTTT CASSLGQGMAQPQHF
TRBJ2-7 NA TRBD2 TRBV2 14 TGTGCCAGCGTAAAGGAGCGGGAGTATGGCGAGCAGTACTTC CASVKEREYGEQYF
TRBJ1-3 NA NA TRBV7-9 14 TGTGCCAGCAGCCTAACAGGGACTGGAAACACCATATATTTT CASSLTGTGNTIYF
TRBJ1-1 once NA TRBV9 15 TGTGCCAGCAGCCAAAAGTTATTAGGAAACACTGAAGCTTTCTTT CASSQKLLGNTEAFF
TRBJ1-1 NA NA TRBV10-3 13 TGTGCCATCAGGAAGGATTTGAACACTGAAGCTTTCTTT CAIRKDLNTEAFF
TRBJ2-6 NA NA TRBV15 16 TGTGCCACCAGCAGAGAAGAAGGCTCTGGGGCCAACGTCCTGACTTTC CATSREEGSGANVLTF
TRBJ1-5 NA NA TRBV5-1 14 TGCGCCAGCAGCTTCTCGGATCCGGGACAGCCCCAGCATTTT CASSFSDPGQPQHF
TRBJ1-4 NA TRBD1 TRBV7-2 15 TGTGCCAGCGCCAGGGGGCCGGTAACTAATGAAAAACTGTTTTTT CASARGPVTNEKLFF
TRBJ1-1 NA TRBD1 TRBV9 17 TGTGCCAGCAGCGGAGGAGGGGGCGCGGGAAGGGGACAATTGGCTTTCTTT CASSGGGGAGRGQLAFF
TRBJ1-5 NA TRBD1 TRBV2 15 TGTGCCAGCACCGTAACAGGGGGCGGTGGACAGCCCCAGCATTTT CASTVTGGGGQPQHF
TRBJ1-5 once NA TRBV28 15 TGTGCCAGCAGTTTTTACGGGGGCCCTCATCAGCCCCAGCATTTT CASSFYGGPHQPQHF
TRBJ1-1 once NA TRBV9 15 TGTGCCAGCAGCGTAGACGGACGGGTGAACACTGAAGCTTTCTTT CASSVDGRVNTEAFF
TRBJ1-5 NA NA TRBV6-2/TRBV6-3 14 TGTGCCAGCAGTTTATGGCAGTCTAATCAGCCCCAGCATTTT CASSLWQSNQPQHF
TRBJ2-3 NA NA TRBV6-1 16 TGTGCCAGCAGTGAAGAGTTGGCAAAAAGGACAGATACGCAGTATTTT CASSEELAKRTDTQYF
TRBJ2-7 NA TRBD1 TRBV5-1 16 TGCGCCAGCAGCCTATCGGGACAGGACTACTCCTACGAGCAGTACTTC CASSLSGQDYSYEQYF
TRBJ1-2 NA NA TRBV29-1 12 TGCAGCGTCGGGGACCGAGGCTATGGCTACACCTTC CSVGDRGYGYTF
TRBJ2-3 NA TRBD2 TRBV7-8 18 TGTGCCAGCAGTCCTCGACTAGCGGGAGGCCTAAGCACAGATACGCAGTATTTT CASSPRLAGGLSTDTQYF